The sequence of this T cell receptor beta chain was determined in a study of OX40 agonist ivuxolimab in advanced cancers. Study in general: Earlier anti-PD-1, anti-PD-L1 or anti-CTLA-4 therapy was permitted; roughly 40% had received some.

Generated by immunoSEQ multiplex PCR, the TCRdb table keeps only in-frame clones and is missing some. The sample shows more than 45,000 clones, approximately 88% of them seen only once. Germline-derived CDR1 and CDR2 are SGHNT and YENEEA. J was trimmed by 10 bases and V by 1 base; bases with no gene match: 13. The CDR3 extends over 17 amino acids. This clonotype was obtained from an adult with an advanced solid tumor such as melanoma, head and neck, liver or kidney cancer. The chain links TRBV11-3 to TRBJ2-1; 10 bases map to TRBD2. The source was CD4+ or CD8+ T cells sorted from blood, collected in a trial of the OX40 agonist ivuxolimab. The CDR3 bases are TGTGCCAGCAGCTTAGTCCTTAGCGGGGGGCTAGATGGGGAGCAGTTCTTC. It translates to CASSLVLSGGLDGEQFF.